The rows below give T cell receptor beta chains drawn from one sample of a study of blood T cell repertoires in COVID-19. The method was immunoSEQ multiplex PCR; TCRdb's version includes in-frame clones alone and lacks a portion of them. The sample has tens of thousands of clones, about 89% seen once; the top ten hold more than 10%. Sequencing used peripheral blood. Every receptor here comes from a man in his 70s with active or convalescent COVID-19. Both conserved end residues are part of each CDR3. The order of the fields is J gene, D gene, V gene, clone size, CDR3 protein, CDR3 DNA. A D gene is named only where the DNA matches it firmly. A clone size is listed for some rows: how often the clone was seen (once, few, many), or a class if it is expanded.

J gene: TRBJ1-2
D gene: TRBD1
V gene: TRBV6-6
clone size: -
CDR3 protein: CASSPGQNYGYTF
CDR3 DNA: TGTGCCAGCAGTCCGGGACAGAACTATGGCTACACCTTC

J gene: TRBJ1-2
D gene: TRBD1
V gene: TRBV14
clone size: -
CDR3 protein: CASSRGTGHYGYTF
CDR3 DNA: TGTGCCAGCAGCCGAGGGACAGGGCACTATGGCTACACCTTC

J gene: TRBJ2-7
D gene: -
V gene: TRBV4-2
clone size: -
CDR3 protein: CASSQDSTGIYEQYF
CDR3 DNA: TGTGCCAGCAGCCAAGATAGTACAGGGATCTACGAGCAGTACTTC

J gene: TRBJ1-2
D gene: TRBD1
V gene: TRBV5-1
clone size: -
CDR3 protein: CASSFQGAGGYTF
CDR3 DNA: TGCGCCAGCAGCTTTCAGGGGGCGGGTGGCTACACCTTC

J gene: TRBJ2-3
D gene: -
V gene: TRBV2
clone size: -
CDR3 protein: CASTGRGLRAAGDTQYF
CDR3 DNA: TGTGCCAGCACCGGACGTGGTTTGCGGGCGGCAGGAGATACGCAGTATTTT

J gene: TRBJ2-7
D gene: -
V gene: TRBV10-3
clone size: -
CDR3 protein: CAIRDRQVLTYEQYF
CDR3 DNA: TGTGCCATCAGGGATAGACAGGTCCTGACCTACGAGCAGTACTTC

J gene: TRBJ1-2
D gene: -
V gene: TRBV24-1
clone size: -
CDR3 protein: CATNRGSGYGYTF
CDR3 DNA: TGTGCCACGAACAGAGGGAGTGGTTATGGCTACACCTTC

J gene: TRBJ1-6
D gene: -
V gene: TRBV4-3
clone size: few
CDR3 protein: CASSPSDIHYNSPLHF
CDR3 DNA: TGCGCCAGCAGCCCCTCGGACATCCATTATAATTCACCCCTCCACTTT

J gene: TRBJ2-7
D gene: -
V gene: TRBV5-1
clone size: -
CDR3 protein: CASRYREPYEQYF
CDR3 DNA: TGCGCCAGCAGGTACAGGGAACCCTACGAGCAGTACTTC

J gene: TRBJ1-5
D gene: -
V gene: TRBV2
clone size: -
CDR3 protein: CATNPGGNNQPQHF
CDR3 DNA: TGTGCCACTAATCCGGGAGGGAATAATCAGCCCCAGCATTTT

J gene: TRBJ1-1
D gene: -
V gene: TRBV6-5
clone size: -
CDR3 protein: CASRRSPGSEAFF
CDR3 DNA: TGTGCCAGCAGACGAAGCCCAGGGTCTGAAGCTTTCTTT

J gene: TRBJ2-6
D gene: -
V gene: TRBV19
clone size: once
CDR3 protein: CASRRGRLSGANVLTF
CDR3 DNA: TGTGCCAGTAGGCGAGGGCGGCTCTCTGGGGCCAACGTCCTGACTTTC

J gene: TRBJ1-6
D gene: TRBD1
V gene: TRBV18
clone size: -
CDR3 protein: CASSPGGADSPLHF
CDR3 DNA: TGTGCCAGCTCTCCAGGGGGCGCGGATTCACCCCTCCACTTT

J gene: TRBJ2-3
D gene: TRBD2
V gene: TRBV6-2/TRBV6-3
clone size: -
CDR3 protein: CASSYKGLESGDTQYF
CDR3 DNA: TGTGCCAGCAGTTATAAGGGACTAGAATCCGGAGATACGCAGTATTTT

J gene: TRBJ1-2
D gene: -
V gene: TRBV3-1/TRBV3-2
clone size: -
CDR3 protein: CASSQDYPGLVGTF
CDR3 DNA: TGTGCCAGCAGCCAAGATTACCCAGGTTTGGTGGGCACCTTC

J gene: TRBJ2-7
D gene: TRBD1
V gene: TRBV9
clone size: -
CDR3 protein: CASSEGTGTEQYF
CDR3 DNA: TGTGCCAGCAGCGAAGGGACAGGGACCGAGCAGTACTTC

J gene: TRBJ1-5
D gene: -
V gene: TRBV12-3/TRBV12-4
clone size: -
CDR3 protein: CASSLRGNQPQHF
CDR3 DNA: TGTGCCAGCAGTTTGAGGGGCAATCAGCCCCAGCATTTT

J gene: TRBJ2-3
D gene: TRBD2
V gene: TRBV3-1/TRBV3-2
clone size: once
CDR3 protein: CASSQGPGTSPTDTQYF
CDR3 DNA: TGTGCCAGCAGCCAAGGGCCCGGGACTAGTCCCACAGATACGCAGTATTTT

J gene: TRBJ2-7
D gene: TRBD2
V gene: TRBV7-6
clone size: -
CDR3 protein: CASSWTSGGSYEQYF
CDR3 DNA: TGTGCCAGCAGTTGGACTAGCGGGGGGTCCTACGAGCAGTACTTC

J gene: TRBJ2-3
D gene: TRBD1
V gene: TRBV5-1
clone size: -
CDR3 protein: CASSPQGSDTQYF
CDR3 DNA: TGCGCCAGCAGCCCACAGGGGTCGGATACGCAGTATTTT

J gene: TRBJ1-6
D gene: -
V gene: TRBV11-3
clone size: -
CDR3 protein: CASSSPRYGGSPLHF
CDR3 DNA: TGTGCCAGCAGCTCCCCCAGGTACGGGGGTTCACCCCTCCACTTT

J gene: TRBJ2-2
D gene: TRBD1
V gene: TRBV7-9
clone size: -
CDR3 protein: CASSLRQGDGELFF
CDR3 DNA: TGTGCCAGCAGCTTAAGACAGGGAGACGGGGAGCTGTTTTTT

J gene: TRBJ1-4
D gene: TRBD1
V gene: TRBV10-1
clone size: -
CDR3 protein: CAGDRESGTNEKLFF
CDR3 DNA: TGCGCCGGCGACAGGGAATCGGGGACTAATGAAAAACTGTTTTTT

J gene: TRBJ1-2
D gene: -
V gene: TRBV20-1
clone size: -
CDR3 protein: CSAVDYGYTF
CDR3 DNA: TGCAGTGCTGTCGACTATGGCTACACCTTC

J gene: TRBJ1-5
D gene: -
V gene: TRBV3-1/TRBV3-2
clone size: -
CDR3 protein: CASSQGETSSQHF
CDR3 DNA: TGTGCCAGCAGCCAAGGGGAGACCAGTTCGCAGCATTTT

J gene: TRBJ2-3
D gene: -
V gene: TRBV5-1
clone size: -
CDR3 protein: CASSTGLTDTQYF
CDR3 DNA: TGCGCCAGCAGCACGGGACTCACAGATACGCAGTATTTT

J gene: TRBJ2-4
D gene: -
V gene: TRBV20-1
clone size: -
CDR3 protein: CSAGALGVQYF
CDR3 DNA: TGCAGTGCTGGGGCCCTTGGCGTTCAGTACTTC

J gene: TRBJ1-1
D gene: TRBD1
V gene: TRBV2
clone size: -
CDR3 protein: CASSVTGGSAEAFF
CDR3 DNA: TGTGCCAGCAGTGTGACAGGGGGTAGCGCTGAAGCTTTCTTT

J gene: TRBJ1-4
D gene: TRBD1
V gene: TRBV19
clone size: -
CDR3 protein: CASRLQGAAEKLFF
CDR3 DNA: TGTGCCAGCCGCTTACAGGGGGCCGCTGAAAAACTGTTTTTT

J gene: TRBJ2-5
D gene: -
V gene: TRBV5-1
clone size: -
CDR3 protein: CASSLMDFQETQYF
CDR3 DNA: TGCGCCAGCAGCTTGATGGACTTCCAAGAGACCCAGTACTTC

J gene: TRBJ2-3
D gene: TRBD1
V gene: TRBV19
clone size: few
CDR3 protein: CASSARDRGYGTQYF
CDR3 DNA: TGTGCCAGTAGTGCCCGGGACAGGGGATACGGTACGCAGTATTTT

J gene: TRBJ2-7
D gene: -
V gene: TRBV7-2
clone size: -
CDR3 protein: CASSEHRTYEQYF
CDR3 DNA: TGTGCCAGCAGCGAACACAGAACCTACGAGCAGTACTTC

J gene: TRBJ2-7
D gene: -
V gene: TRBV3-1/TRBV3-2
clone size: few
CDR3 protein: CASSQFKSYEQYF
CDR3 DNA: TGTGCCAGCAGCCAATTTAAGAGCTACGAGCAGTACTTC

J gene: TRBJ1-1
D gene: -
V gene: TRBV6-5
clone size: -
CDR3 protein: CASSSSQRTGRGAFF
CDR3 DNA: TGTGCCAGCAGTTCATCACAACGAACAGGGCGAGGAGCTTTCTTT

J gene: TRBJ1-6
D gene: -
V gene: TRBV19
clone size: -
CDR3 protein: CASSDDSLSYNSPLHF
CDR3 DNA: TGTGCCAGTAGTGACGACAGCCTCTCCTATAATTCACCCCTCCACTTT

J gene: TRBJ2-5
D gene: TRBD2
V gene: TRBV29-1
clone size: once
CDR3 protein: CSVTGLAQTQYF
CDR3 DNA: TGCAGCGTAACAGGACTAGCCCAGACCCAGTACTTC

J gene: TRBJ1-1
D gene: -
V gene: TRBV11-2
clone size: -
CDR3 protein: CASSFSHRQEAFF
CDR3 DNA: TGTGCCAGCAGCTTTTCTCACCGACAAGAAGCTTTCTTT

J gene: TRBJ1-4
D gene: TRBD1
V gene: TRBV19
clone size: -
CDR3 protein: CASADLRTGNEKLFF
CDR3 DNA: TGTGCCAGTGCCGACCTTAGGACAGGGAATGAAAAACTGTTTTTT

J gene: TRBJ1-1
D gene: -
V gene: TRBV18
clone size: -
CDR3 protein: CASSPSQAQNTEAFF
CDR3 DNA: TGTGCCAGCTCACCTTCTCAGGCGCAGAACACTGAAGCTTTCTTT

J gene: TRBJ2-7
D gene: TRBD1
V gene: TRBV10-1
clone size: once
CDR3 protein: CASSDYRGAYEQYF
CDR3 DNA: TGCGCCAGCAGTGACTACAGGGGGGCCTACGAGCAGTACTTC

J gene: TRBJ2-1
D gene: -
V gene: TRBV12-3/TRBV12-4
clone size: few
CDR3 protein: CASSLRENNEQFF
CDR3 DNA: TGTGCCAGCAGTCTCCGGGAGAACAATGAGCAGTTCTTC

J gene: TRBJ1-2
D gene: -
V gene: TRBV28
clone size: -
CDR3 protein: CATGGGGNTNYGYTF
CDR3 DNA: TGTGCCACGGGTGGCGGGGGCAATACTAACTATGGCTACACCTTC

J gene: TRBJ1-2
D gene: -
V gene: TRBV28
clone size: -
CDR3 protein: CASSPSSGDGYTF
CDR3 DNA: TGTGCCAGCAGTCCCTCGTCAGGGGATGGCTACACCTTC

J gene: TRBJ1-3
D gene: -
V gene: TRBV9
clone size: -
CDR3 protein: CASSVASGVGNTIYF
CDR3 DNA: TGTGCCAGCAGCGTAGCGTCAGGGGTTGGAAACACCATATATTTT

J gene: TRBJ1-1
D gene: TRBD1
V gene: TRBV10-2
clone size: -
CDR3 protein: CASSDPGQMNTEAFF
CDR3 DNA: TGCGCCAGCAGTGACCCGGGACAGATGAACACTGAAGCTTTCTTT

J gene: TRBJ1-2
D gene: -
V gene: TRBV29-1
clone size: -
CDR3 protein: CSVGPQGAGGNYGYTF
CDR3 DNA: TGCAGCGTTGGGCCCCAAGGAGCGGGGGGCAACTATGGCTACACCTTC

J gene: TRBJ1-2
D gene: -
V gene: TRBV7-2
clone size: -
CDR3 protein: CASNPTRSPNGYTF
CDR3 DNA: TGTGCCAGCAACCCGACACGGTCCCCTAATGGCTACACCTTC